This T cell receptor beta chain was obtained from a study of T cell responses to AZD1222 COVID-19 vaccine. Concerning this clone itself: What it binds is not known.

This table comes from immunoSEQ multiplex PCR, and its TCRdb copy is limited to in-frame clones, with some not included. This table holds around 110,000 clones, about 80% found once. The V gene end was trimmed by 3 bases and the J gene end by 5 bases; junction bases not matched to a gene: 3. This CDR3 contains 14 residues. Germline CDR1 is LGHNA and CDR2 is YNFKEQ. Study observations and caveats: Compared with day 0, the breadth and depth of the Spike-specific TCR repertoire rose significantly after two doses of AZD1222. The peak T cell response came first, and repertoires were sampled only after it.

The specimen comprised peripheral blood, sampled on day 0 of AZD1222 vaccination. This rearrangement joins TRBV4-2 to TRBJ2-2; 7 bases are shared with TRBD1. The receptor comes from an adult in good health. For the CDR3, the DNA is TGTGCCAGCAGCCATACAGGGGAAACCGGGGAGCTGTTTTTT. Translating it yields CASSHTGETGELFF.